The clone carrying this TCR beta chain has just one count. The CDR3 is made up of 14 amino acids. The V gene's germline CDR1 is SGHTA and CDR2 FQGNSA. The V and J ends lost 5 bases and 2 bases respectively, with 11 bases between them. Study processing details: Estimation of nucleated cell counts was performed using reference gene primer amplification. Data came from immunoSEQ multiplex PCR; TCRdb stores just in-frame clones and leaves some out. That table furnishes V, J and clone size, whereas the DNA furnished D and trimming. The data contain 35,000 to 45,000 clones, about 88% of them singletons. The data stem from a study of blood T cell repertoires in COVID-19. Whole-study context: The cDNA or gDNA used as material had been derived from T cells, B-cell-depleted T cells, or PBMCs.

The sample comprised peripheral blood. The chain couples TRBV7-2 to TRBJ2-3; D unclear. This TCR was recovered from a man aged 55 to 70 with active COVID-19. The CDR3 DNA reads as TGTGCCAGCAGCCTCCCCCCGGTCACAGATACGCAGTATTTT. Its translation is CASSLPPVTDTQYF.